The subject of this entry is one TCR beta chain. Its antigen is not known. The sample comes from a study of CXCR3-negative and CXCR3-positive naive CD8 T cells. UMI-tagged TRB cDNA libraries were built via 5' RACE. TCRdb reprocessed the 5' RACE reads and reports one entry per CDR3 protein, with no DNA. This sample contains some 130,000 distinct CDR3 sequences. The germline V gene has CDR1 SEHNR and CDR2 FQNEAQ (reference sequence). This CDR3 has 16 amino acids. Study results and limitations: When CXCR3-positive naive cells were set against CXCR3-negative naive cells, the former had more hydrophobic TRB CDR3s.

The receptor was isolated from a human donor in good health. Some clones in this sample may be carry-over from other donors' samples. This chain joins TRBV7-9 and TRBJ1-1; TCRdb gives TRBD1 as the D gene, but with no DNA this cannot be confirmed. Sequencing used naive CXCR3+ CD8+ T cells from blood. Sample subset: CD45RO-CCR7+CD27+CD95- naive CD8+ T cells expressing CXCR3 (TNR3+). The CDR3 loop reads CASSSTRGAGNTEAFF.